Below are 5 T cell receptor beta chains sequenced from a single sample in a study of blood T cells in healthy people across ages (dated by TCRdb to between 2014 and 2016). The method was 5' RACE. The reads were generated on an Illumina HiSeq 2500. The second PCR ran for roughly 7 to 11 cycles and used a J-beta primer mix along with a sample-barcoded 5' primer. TCRdb handled the public reads itself, with Q25 trimming in fastp and clone calling in MiXCR, and kept productive beta chains. Here each entry gathers all rows of one CDR3 protein and keeps the most common genes and DNA. The sample table contains 1.5 million to 2 million distinct CDR3 sequences; only one count was recorded for roughly 28% of them. The top ten hold 6.5% to 8.5% of the sample. Sequencing was carried out using blood. The receptor set was obtained from a woman aged 30 to 39 in good health.

V gene TRBV10-3 combines with J gene TRBJ2-5; 8 positions match TRBD1. Unmatched junction bases numbered 11, after V lost 6 bases and J lost 5 bases. The CDR3 is made up of 15 amino acids. From germline, CDR1 is ENHRY and CDR2 SYGVKD. The CDR3 protein is CAIRPGQGDGETQYF. The CDR3 DNA follows: TGTGCCATCAGGCCCGGACAGGGTGATGGGGAGACCCAGTACTTC.

This clonotype was seen a few times. The junction and the germline gene differ at one end; a read error may be behind it. The chain is built from TRBV29-1 and TRBJ2-1; 8 bases agree with TRBD2. CDR1 is SQVTM, CDR2 ANQGSEA, per germline. This CDR3 comprises 18 residues. The DNA for the CDR3 is TGCAGCGTTGAAGCGTCGGCAGCGGGGGTTTATGGGTACAATGGGCAGTTCTTC. Its protein product is CSVEASAAGVYGYNGQFF.

The rearrangement uses TRBV5-1 and TRBJ1-6; tentatively, D is TRBD1 (6 bases). Germline V gives CDR1 SGHRS, CDR2 YFSETQ. This CDR3 comprises 14 residues. Trimming shortened V by 4 bases and J by 11 bases, and 16 bases separated the two germline ends. CDR3 nucleotides: TGCGCCAGCAGCCCCGACAGGACCTACGCACCCCTCCACTTT. Its protein is CASSPDRTYAPLHF. The full variable domain, rest sourced from reference TRBV5-1 and TRBJ1-6, is KAGVTQTPRYLIKTRGQQVTLSCSPISGHRSVSWYQQTPGQGLQFLFEYFSETQRNKGNFPGRFSGRQFSNSRSEMNVSTLELGDSALYLCASSPDRTYAPLHFGNGTRLTVT.

About this clonotype itself: With a much larger clone just one base away, this may be a read error. V usage is TRBV29-1 and J usage is TRBJ2-7, with D perhaps matching TRBD1 (6 bases). V was clipped by 6 bases and J by 7 bases, with 19 bases between them. Germline V gene lookup returns CDR1 SQVTM and CDR2 ANQGSEA. This CDR3 has 13 amino acids. In DNA, the CDR3 is TGCAGCGTCGGCTCCGGGACACTGAATGAGCAGTACTTC. This encodes CSVGSGTLNEQYF.

Turning to this clonotype: A read error may produce the germline difference seen at one junction end. V gene TRBV29-1 combines with J gene TRBJ1-1; a possible D gene is TRBD1 (5 bases). The CDR3 consists of 12 residues. CDR1 and CDR2 from the germline V gene are SQVTM and ANQGSEA. The CDR3, as DNA: TGCAGCGTTGTAGTGTCGGACACTGAAGCTCTCTTT. Translating gives CSVVVSDTEALF. Using reference TRBV29-1 and TRBJ1-1 for the parts outside the CDR3, the full variable domain is SAVISQKPSRDICQRGTSLTIQCQVDSQVTMMFWYRQQPGQSLTLIATANQGSEATYESGFVIDKFPISRPNLTFSTLTVSNMSPEDSSIYLCSVVVSDTEALFGQGTRLTVV.